Listed here are 32 T cell receptor beta chains from one sample, sequenced in a study of T cell repertoires in cytomegalovirus infection. MiXCR, run by TCRdb on the reads, gives a single entry per CDR3 protein. The sample comprises roughly 860,000 distinct CDR3 sequences, around a third of which are singletons, and around 12% rests with the top ten. Their cognate antigens are unknown. Sequenced material: cultured CD8+ T cells from PBMCs, taken from culture after CMV antigen stimulation. The receptors derive from a human donor in good health (CMV status not recorded). Some clones in this sample may be carry-over from other donors' samples.

V usage is TRBV27 and J usage is TRBJ2-1, with TRBD2 matching over 13 bases. Germline assignment: CDR1 MNHEY and CDR2 SMNVEV (reference sequence). The V segment lost 6 bases and the J segment 5 bases; nucleotides outside the gene matches: 10. This CDR3 is built from 17 residues. The DNA for the CDR3 is TGTGCCAGCAGGGACCCGGGACTAGCGGGGTTAAACAATGAGCAGTTCTTC. Amino acid sequence: CASRDPGLAGLNNEQFF.

The V gene is TRBV28, the J gene TRBJ2-5, with a tentative D call TRBD1 (7 bases). CDR1 is MDHEN and CDR2 is SYDVKM in the germline V gene. Trimming shortened V by 3 bases and J by 5 bases, and 16 bases separated the two germline ends. The CDR3 has 15 residues. CDR3: CASSFNRRGLETQYF. CDR3 in DNA: TGTGCCAGCAGTTTTAACAGGAGGGGGCTGGAGACCCAGTACTTC.

This clonotype was seen repeatedly, ten times or more. The chain carries TRBV6-2 or TRBV6-3 and TRBJ2-1; D tentatively reads TRBD1 or TRBD2 (5 bases each). There are 18 residues in the CDR3. Trimming removed 2 bases from V and 0 bases from J, with 17 bases in between. CDR1 and CDR2 from the germline V gene are MNHEY and SVGEGT. The CDR3 here is CASSYEEEGQTSYNEQFF. The CDR3 nucleotides read TGTGCCAGCAGTTACGAGGAGGAAGGACAAACCTCCTACAATGAGCAGTTCTTC.

This clonotype was counted a few times. The chain links TRBV12-3 or TRBV12-4 to TRBJ1-2; tentative D call: TRBD1 (6 bases). This CDR3 spans 15 amino acids. V was trimmed by 5 bases and J by 7 bases, leaving 20 bases between them. As DNA, the CDR3 is TGTGCCAGCAGTGTAAAACAGGGACCTATGGTTGGCTACACCTTC. It is translated as CASSVKQGPMVGYTF.

The rearrangement links TRBV5-1 to TRBJ2-5; D ambiguous. V was clipped by 0 bases and J by 4 bases, with 10 bases between them. The CDR3 has 14 amino acids. CDR1 is SGHRS and CDR2 is YFSETQ in the germline V gene. CDR3 DNA: TGCGCCAGCAGCTTGGAGGGAAAGGGAGAGACCCAGTACTTC. It specifies CASSLEGKGETQYF.

This clonotype has just a few counts. The rearrangement uses TRBV28 and TRBJ2-3; tentatively, D is TRBD1 (7 bases). Germline CDR1 MDHEN, CDR2 SYDVKM. The CDR3 is 17 amino acids. Trimming shortened V by 5 bases and J by 4 bases, and 22 bases separated the two germline ends. CDR3: CASSPSQGTREADTQYF. For the CDR3, the DNA is TGTGCCAGCAGTCCGTCACAGGGGACTCGAGAAGCAGATACGCAGTATTTT.

The chain employs TRBV2 and TRBJ2-2, with D tentatively TRBD1 (6 bases). CDR3 length: 14 residues. Germline-derived CDR1 and CDR2 are SNHLY and FYNNEI. V dropped 1 base and J dropped 9 bases, with 12 bases sitting between them. This chain's CDR3 is CASSEDTGLRELFF. CDR3 nucleotides: TGTGCCAGCAGTGAAGATACAGGGCTCCGGGAGCTGTTTTTT.

The CDR3 region has the DNA TGCGCCAGCAGCCAAGGGGGACCTCCTAATTCACCCCTCCACTTT. Translated: CASSQGGPPNSPLHF. The rearrangement links TRBV4-3 to TRBJ1-6; the D gene is possibly TRBD1 (5 bases). Per the germline V gene, CDR1 is LGHNA and CDR2 is YSLEER. V lost 1 base, J lost 6 bases, and 10 bases lay in between. CDR3 size: 15 residues.

The rearrangement uses TRBV7-9 and TRBJ2-5; 10 nucleotides match TRBD1. The CDR3 sequence is 14 residues long. The germline CDR1 and CDR2 sequences are SEHNR and FQNEAQ (reference sequence). V was clipped by 6 bases and J by 5 bases; unmatched bases: 6. CDR3 DNA: TGTGCCAGCAGGCCGACAGGGGGCTTGGAGACCCAGTACTTC. The encoded protein is CASRPTGGLETQYF. Looking up the rest from reference TRBV7-9 and TRBJ2-5 gives the full variable domain: DTGVSQNPRHKITKRGQNVTFRCDPISEHNRLYWYRQTLGQGPEFLTYFQNEAQLEKSRLLSDRFSAERPKGSFSTLEIQRTEQGDSAMYLCASRPTGGLETQYFGPGTRLLVL.

Ten or more counts support this clonotype. V usage is TRBV7-8 and J usage is TRBJ1-4; tentative D call: TRBD1 (5 bases). The CDR3 loop spans 12 amino acids. With 2 bases removed from V and 7 bases from J, the gap between germline ends came to 5 bases. Germline V CDR1 and CDR2: SGHVS, FQNEAQ. In nucleotides, the CDR3 is TGTGCCAGCAGCTTAAGGGGTGAAAAACTGTTTTTT. Its protein is CASSLRGEKLFF.

The chain carries TRBV7-3 and TRBJ2-3; 10 bases are a match to TRBD2. The junction had 7 bases not matched to a gene; V was cut back by 5 bases and J by 5 bases. In germline, CDR1 is SGHTA, CDR2 FQGTGA. The CDR3 runs 15 residues. CDR3 protein: CASSHGSSGGDTQYF. CDR3 bases: TGTGCCAGCAGCCACGGATCTAGCGGGGGAGATACGCAGTATTTT.

The V and J genes are TRBV5-6 and TRBJ2-7, with D perhaps given as TRBD1 or TRBD2 (6 bases each). The CDR3 extends over 14 amino acids. V was pared by 4 bases and J by 9 bases, with 20 bases between. CDR1 SGHDT and CDR2 YYEEEE come from the germline V gene. Here the CDR3 reads CASSPWSGAPVQYV. For the CDR3, the DNA is TGTGCCAGCAGCCCCTGGTCGGGGGCACCCGTGCAGTACGTC.

The chain combines TRBV6-1 with TRBJ2-3; 9 positions match TRBD1. This CDR3 has 15 amino acids. The V segment lost 8 bases and the J segment 2 bases; nucleotides outside the gene matches: 8. Germline CDR1 MNHNS, CDR2 SASEGT. CDR3 loop: CASGRRDRDTDTQYF. The CDR3 DNA is TGTGCCAGCGGCCGAAGGGACAGGGACACAGATACGCAGTATTTT.

This chain connects TRBV7-8 to TRBJ2-7; D perhaps matches TRBD1 (6 bases). The ends were cut back, 5 bases at V and 5 bases at J, with 13 bases in the middle. The CDR3 has 13 residues. The germline V gene has CDR1 SGHVS and CDR2 FQNEAQ. As DNA, the CDR3 is TGTGCCAGCAGCCGCCAGGGGTCCCACGAGCAGTACGTC. Amino acids: CASSRQGSHEQYV.

V gene TRBV9 combines with J gene TRBJ2-6, with 7 positions matching TRBD2. V was clipped by 4 bases and J by 0 bases; unmatched bases: 13. CDR1 is SGDLS, CDR2 YYNGEE, per germline. CDR3 length equals 19 residues. CDR3 region: CASSPRLIGGISGANVLTF. CDR3 nucleotides: TGTGCCAGCAGCCCTCGACTTATCGGGGGGATCTCTGGGGCCAACGTCCTGACTTTC.

This clonotype was observed a handful of times. The V gene is TRBV7-4, the J gene TRBJ2-2; D is uncertain. V lost 5 bases and J 4 bases, leaving 11 bases between the germline ends. Germline CDR1 is SGHVT and CDR2 is SQSDAQ. There are 14 residues in the CDR3. CDR3 in DNA: TGTGCCAGCAGCACGCAGACCGGCACCGGGGAGCTGTTTTTT. Translated, it gives CASSTQTGTGELFF. The full variable domain, completed using reference TRBV7-4 and TRBJ2-2, is GAGVSQSPRYKVAKRGRDVALRCDSISGHVTLYWYRQTLGQGSEVLTYSQSDAQRDKSGRPSGRFSAERPERSVSTLKIQRTEQGDSAVYLCASSTQTGTGELFFGEGSRLTVL.

This clonotype was found many times. The chain recombines TRBV7-6 with TRBJ1-6; 7 nucleotides match TRBD1. The CDR3 runs 13 residues. Germline V CDR1 and CDR2: SGHVS, FNYEAQ. The V gene end was trimmed by 5 bases and the J gene end by 6 bases; junction bases not matched to a gene: 1. The CDR3 sequence: CASSRDSNSPLHF. As DNA, the CDR3 is TGTGCCAGCAGCCGGGACAGTAATTCACCCCTCCACTTT.

A word on this clonotype: A read error may explain this, as a much larger clone is one base away. V usage is TRBV7-9 and J usage is TRBJ1-2; 7 nucleotides align to TRBD1. Germline CDR1 reads SEHNR; CDR2 reads FQNEAQ (reference sequence). This CDR3 region has 14 residues. Written as DNA, the CDR3 is TGTGCCAACAGCAACCGTACAGGGGACTATGGCTACACCTTC. Translating gives CANSNRTGDYGYTF.

A remark on this clonotype: Given a much more abundant clone one base away, this may be a read error. The rearrangement links TRBV28 to TRBJ2-4, with 7 bases aligning to TRBD1. V shed 6 bases, J shed 2 bases, and the junction held 10 bases outside the gene matches. There are 16 residues in the CDR3. Germline CDR1 MDHEN, CDR2 SYDVKM. DNA for the CDR3: TGTGCCAGCAGACTCGGAGCGAGGGGGCCCAAAAACATTCAGTACTTC. This codes for CASRLGARGPKNIQYF.

The chain carries TRBV12-3 or TRBV12-4 and TRBJ2-1; no clear D. V was clipped by 2 bases and J by 1 base, with 6 bases between them. CDR3 length: 14 residues. In DNA form, the CDR3 reads TGTGCCAGCAGTTTATCGGAATCCTACAATGAGCAGTTCTTC. Translating gives CASSLSESYNEQFF.

In its sample, this clonotype was seen once. The rearrangement uses TRBV6-8 and TRBJ2-1; D might be TRBD1 (5 bases). This CDR3 has 13 residues. The germline V gene has CDR1 MNHGY and CDR2 SAAAGT. Trimming removed 2 bases at V and 9 bases at J, with 11 bases between. The CDR3 DNA is TGTGCCAGCAGTTACGGGGCATGGAGTGAGCAGTTCTTC. Protein: CASSYGAWSEQFF.

There are a few counts of this clonotype. The chain uses TRBV7-6 and TRBJ2-1, with 9 nucleotides matching TRBD2. There are 17 residues in the CDR3. With 1 base clipped from V and 7 bases from J, the junction kept 11 bases outside the gene matches. Germline V lookup: CDR1 SGHVS, CDR2 FNYEAQ. The chain's CDR3 is CASSLVNGGGALNEQFF. For the CDR3, the DNA is TGTGCCAGCAGCTTAGTCAATGGCGGGGGGGCTTTGAATGAGCAGTTCTTC.

This clonotype was seen many times. This chain uses TRBV7-8 with TRBJ2-3; TRBD2 might be the D (6 bases). Germline CDR1 SGHVS, CDR2 FQNEAQ. This CDR3 contains 15 residues. Trimming shortened V by 5 bases and J by 0 bases, and 12 bases separated the two germline ends. The CDR3 is CASSHLGTSTDTQYF. The CDR3 bases are TGTGCCAGCAGCCATTTGGGGACTAGCACAGATACGCAGTATTTT.

This chain connects TRBV19 to TRBJ1-1; D might be TRBD1 (5 bases). The CDR3 spans 15 residues. The V gene's germline CDR1 is LNHDA and CDR2 SQIVND (reference sequence). Trimming shortened V by 1 base and J by 1 base, and 10 bases separated the two germline ends. The CDR3 DNA reads TGTGCCAGTAGTATAGTGGCAGGGCGGAACACTGAAGCTTTCTTT. Amino acids: CASSIVAGRNTEAFF.

The V and J genes are TRBV6-1 and TRBJ2-1; unclear D gene. The CDR3 has 16 amino acids. Trimming took 6 bases from V and 0 from J, leaving 15 bases between them. Germline assignment: CDR1 MNHNS and CDR2 SASEGT. The CDR3 here is CASSGGPPRSYNEQFF. The CDR3 DNA sequence: TGTGCCAGCAGCGGCGGACCTCCCCGCTCCTACAATGAGCAGTTCTTC.

To note about this clonotype: Because it lacks the conserved phenylalanine or tryptophan at the end, this CDR3 is likely a read error. This rearrangement joins TRBV7-3 to TRBJ1-1; possibly TRBD1 for D (5 bases). From germline, CDR1 is SGHTA and CDR2 FQGTGA. The CDR3 contains 16 residues. The CDR3 DNA reads as TGTGTCAACAGTCCCACATCTTCGGACAAAAACACTGAAGCTTTCTCT. Translating gives CVNSPTSSDKNTEAFS.

This sequence joins TRBV20-1 and TRBJ2-2, with D perhaps matching TRBD2 (6 bases). The CDR3 runs to 15 residues. The germline CDR1 and CDR2 sequences are DFQATT and SNEGSKA (reference sequence). Trimming stripped 2 bases from V and 1 base from J, with 11 bases between. CDR3 protein: CSARPGGRNTGELFF. The CDR3 DNA is TGCAGTGCTAGACCCGGGGGAAGGAACACCGGGGAGCTGTTTTTT.

This clonotype was observed many times. V and J are TRBV7-6 and TRBJ1-1; no firm D call. The CDR3 runs 15 residues. Trimming left V 1 base short and J 0 bases short, with 9 bases between. Germline CDR1 is SGHVS and CDR2 is FNYEAQ. In DNA, the CDR3 is TGTGCCAGCAGCTTAGTGGCAGGACTGAACACTGAAGCTTTCTTT. Amino acids: CASSLVAGLNTEAFF.

This chain uses TRBV6-6 with TRBJ2-6; D is possibly TRBD1 (6 bases). With 6 bases removed from V and 3 bases from J, the gap between germline ends came to 15 bases. Germline V gene sequence: CDR1 MNHNY, CDR2 SVGAGI (reference sequence). This CDR3 is 16 amino acids long. The CDR3 here is CASSPLAGDGANVLTF. The DNA for the CDR3 is TGTGCCAGCAGCCCCCTAGCAGGGGATGGGGCCAACGTCCTGACTTTC.

This clonotype has just a few counts. The chain joins TRBV4-1 to TRBJ1-1; perhaps TRBD1 as D (6 bases). This CDR3 is 15 amino acids long. Trimming shortened V by 6 bases and J by 3 bases, and 17 bases separated the two germline ends. From germline, CDR1 is MGHRA and CDR2 YSYEKL. DNA for the CDR3: TGCGCCAGCAGAAGTAACCAGGGGTCGGACACTGAAGCTTTCTTT. Translating gives CASRSNQGSDTEAFF.

This clonotype was detected a few times. The chain recombines TRBV9 with TRBJ2-2, with D hard to call. Germline V gene lookup returns CDR1 SGDLS and CDR2 YYNGEE. The CDR3 sequence is 16 residues long. Deletions cut 0 bases from V and 1 base from J, with 10 bases between. The CDR3 spells CASSVGGGVNTGELFF. The CDR3, as DNA: TGTGCCAGCAGCGTAGGTGGCGGAGTGAACACCGGGGAGCTGTTTTTT.

The chain couples TRBV7-8 to TRBJ1-3, with D tentatively TRBD1 (5 bases). Germline CDR1 and CDR2: SGHVS and FQNEAQ. The CDR3 spans 14 residues. V was pared by 5 bases and J by 1 base, with 9 bases between. CDR3: CASSAGWSGNTIYF. The CDR3 DNA follows: TGTGCCAGCAGCGCAGGGTGGTCTGGAAACACCATATATTTT.